These 11 T cell receptor beta chains were all obtained from the same sample, sequenced in a study of blood T cell repertoires in COVID-19. Sequencing was performed with immunoSEQ multiplex PCR; in TCRdb, only in-frame clones are kept and a portion is missing. This table holds 95,000 to 150,000 clones, roughly 88% found once. Specimen: peripheral blood. The receptors stem from a man aged 35-49 years with acute or convalescent COVID-19.

This chain links TRBV7-9 with TRBJ1-4, with TRBD1 matching over 9 bases. Unmatched junction bases numbered 6, after V lost 3 bases and J lost 1 base. The CDR3 has 17 amino acids. Germline lookup yields CDR1 SEHNR and CDR2 FQNEAQ (reference sequence). This chain's CDR3 is CASSFMGTGITNEKLFF. DNA for the CDR3: TGTGCCAGCAGCTTCATGGGGACAGGGATAACTAATGAAAAACTGTTTTTT.

The CDR3 region is CASSPEQDTEAFF. The CDR3 nucleotides are TGTGCCAGCTCACCAGAACAGGACACTGAAGCTTTCTTT. The V call is TRBV18, the J call TRBJ1-1, with D perhaps matching TRBD1 (5 bases). V was shortened by 2 bases and J by 3 bases, with 7 bases between the two germline ends. This CDR3 region has 13 residues. CDR1 and CDR2 (germline): KGHSH, LQKENI. Together with reference TRBV18 and TRBJ1-1, the CDR3 gives the full variable domain: NAGVMQNPRHLVRRRGQEARLRCSPMKGHSHVYWYRQLPEEGLKFMVYLQKENIIDESGMPKERFSAEFPKEGPSILRIQQVVRGDSAAYFCASSPEQDTEAFFGQGTRLTVV.

This chain joins TRBV5-3 and TRBJ2-3; 12 bases agree with TRBD2. TRBV5-3 is marked as an open reading frame, function uncertain. CDR3 size: 18 residues. V gave up 7 bases and J gave up 2 bases; unmatched junction bases: 14. The CDR3 region is CARGAVGLAGLFTDTQYF. In DNA, the CDR3 is TGTGCCAGAGGGGCGGTGGGACTAGCGGGTCTGTTCACAGATACGCAGTATTTT.

The rearrangement links TRBV5-8 to TRBJ2-5; 9 positions match TRBD1. The germline V gene encodes CDR1 SGHTS and CDR2 YDEGEE. The V gene end was trimmed by 4 bases and the J gene end by 4 bases; junction bases not matched to a gene: 14. This CDR3 is 17 amino acids long. CDR3 sequence (DNA): TGTGCCAGCAGCGTGGGACAGGGCCGGGCGGGCCGAGAGACCCAGTACTTC. Amino acid sequence: CASSVGQGRAGRETQYF.

The rearrangement joins TRBV5-1 to TRBJ2-2; 7 nucleotides match TRBD2. Trimming cost V 4 bases and J 2 bases; bases outside gene matches: 8. The CDR3 runs 16 residues. From germline, CDR1 is SGHRS and CDR2 YFSETQ. This CDR3 is CASSPRSGVNTGELFF. The DNA of the CDR3 is TGCGCCAGCAGCCCTCGGAGCGGGGTTAACACCGGGGAGCTGTTTTTT. Full variable domain (outside the CDR3, taken from reference TRBV5-1 and TRBJ2-2): KAGVTQTPRYLIKTRGQQVTLSCSPISGHRSVSWYQQTPGQGLQFLFEYFSETQRNKGNFPGRFSGRQFSNSRSEMNVSTLELGDSALYLCASSPRSGVNTGELFFGEGSRLTVL.

A few counts support this clone. This sequence joins TRBV5-1 and TRBJ1-3; D possibly corresponds to TRBD1 (5 bases). Germline V gives CDR1 SGHRS, CDR2 YFSETQ. Trimming removed 0 bases from V and 0 bases from J, with 13 bases in between. This CDR3 has 17 residues. For the CDR3, the DNA is TGCGCCAGCAGCTTGGAGGCAGGGACTAGCTCTGGAAACACCATATATTTT. It specifies CASSLEAGTSSGNTIYF.

The gene calls are TRBV29-1 and TRBJ2-5; D unclear. Germline-derived CDR1 and CDR2 are SQVTM and ANQGSEA. Deletions cut 4 bases from V and 7 bases from J, with 7 bases between. The CDR3 has 10 residues. In DNA, the CDR3 is TGCAGCGTTGTCGCAGGGACCCAGTACTTC. As protein: CSVVAGTQYF.

This chain links TRBV28 with TRBJ2-5; a possible D gene is TRBD1 (6 bases). Germline values: CDR1 MDHEN, CDR2 SYDVKM. V was trimmed by 8 bases and J by 2 bases, leaving 15 bases between them. There are 14 residues in the CDR3. This CDR3 is CASHRAGGQETQYF. CDR3 nucleotide sequence: TGTGCCAGCCACAGGGCCGGAGGTCAAGAGACCCAGTACTTC.

CDR3 in amino acids: CASRMTDPDTEAFF. CDR3 DNA sequence: TGTGCCAGCAGAATGACAGACCCAGACACTGAAGCTTTCTTT. This chain links TRBV6-5 with TRBJ1-1, with a tentative D call TRBD1 (5 bases). The CDR3 is 14 amino acids. In germline, CDR1 is MNHEY, CDR2 SVGAGI. Trimming stripped 6 bases from V and 3 bases from J, with 14 bases between.

A single count supports this clone. This chain joins TRBV5-6 and TRBJ1-1; TRBD1 matches 10 bases. With V trimmed by 3 bases and J by 8 bases, 7 bases remained unmatched. Per the germline V gene, CDR1 is SGHDT and CDR2 is YYEEEE. This CDR3 region has 14 residues. This chain's CDR3 is CASSYTGTGDEAFF. In DNA form, the CDR3 reads TGTGCCAGCAGCTATACCGGGACAGGGGACGAAGCTTTCTTT.

The V and J genes are TRBV24-1 and TRBJ2-5; possible D gene TRBD2, 7 bases. V lost 0 bases to trimming and J lost 4 bases, with 14 bases between them. CDR1 and CDR2 (germline): KGHDR, SFDVKD. The CDR3 is 16 residues long. In nucleotides, the CDR3 is TGTGCCACCAGTGATTTGCTGTTCGGGGGGCGAGAGACCCAGTACTTC. Protein product: CATSDLLFGGRETQYF.